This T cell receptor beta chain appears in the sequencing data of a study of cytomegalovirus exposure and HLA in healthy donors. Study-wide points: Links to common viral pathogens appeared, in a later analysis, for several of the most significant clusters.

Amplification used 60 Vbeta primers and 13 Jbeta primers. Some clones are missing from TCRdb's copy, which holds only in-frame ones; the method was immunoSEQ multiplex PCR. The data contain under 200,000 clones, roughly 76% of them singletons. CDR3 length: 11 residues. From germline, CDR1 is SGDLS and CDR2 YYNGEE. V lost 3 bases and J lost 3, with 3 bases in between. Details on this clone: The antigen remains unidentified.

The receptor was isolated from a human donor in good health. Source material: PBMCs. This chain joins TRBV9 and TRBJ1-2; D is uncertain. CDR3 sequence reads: CASSGDYGYTF. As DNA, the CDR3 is TGTGCCAGCAGCGGAGACTATGGCTACACCTTC. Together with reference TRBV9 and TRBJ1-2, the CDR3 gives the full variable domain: DSGVTQTPKHLITATGQRVTLRCSPRSGDLSVYWYQQSLDQGLQFLIQYYNGEERAKGNILERFSAQQFPDLHSELNLSSLELGDSALYFCASSGDYGYTFGSGTRLTVV.